A few counts support the clone carrying this TCR beta chain. Mouse gene names apply. The read ends 1 residue early relative to the CDR3; the germline J gene fills the gap. This specimen comes from a study of tissue T cells after allogeneic stem cell transplantation. There are 15 residues in the CDR3. The ends were cut back, 0 bases at V and 4 bases at J, with 13 bases in the middle. Germline V gene lookup returns CDR1 LGHNA and CDR2 YNLKQL (reference sequence). Time point here: mouse harvest day 7 after allogeneic transplant. Mouse grafts combined 10^7 T-cell-depleted bone marrow cells with 10^6 splenic CD5+ T cells. Only in-frame clones appear in the TCRdb table, and some are missing; sequencing was by immunoSEQ multiplex PCR. The table records several thousand clones, more than 40% of them present only once.

The TCR sequence derives from a female BALB/c mouse given C57BL/6 T cells with graft-versus-host disease after an allogeneic hematopoietic cell transplant. The V and J genes are TRBV5 and TRBJ2-7; D might be TRBD2 (6 bases). Sequencing was carried out using gut tissue. The CDR3 loop is CASSQEGWGLYEQYF. The sequenced part of the CDR3 DNA is TGTGCCAGCAGCCAAGAAGGCTGGGGCCTTTATGAACAGTAC.